The rows below give T cell receptor beta chains drawn from one sample of a study of naive and memory T cell subsets. In TCRdb, the UMI-ligation and nested PCR reads were re-called with MiXCR into one record per CDR3 protein. The sample carries approximately 140,000 distinct CDR3 sequences, 15% to 20% recorded once. What was sequenced was naive CD8+ T cells from blood. These receptors originate from a human donor in good health. CDR3s include the opening cysteine and the closing phenylalanine or tryptophan. The D gene is left open where the match is weak. Some rows mark clone size as missing; the rest say once, few, many or name a class of expanded clone.

.	TRBD1	TRBV3-1	TRBJ1-2	CASSLRDRAWENGYTF	TGTGCCAGCAGCTTACGGGACAGGGCGTGGGAAAATGGCTACACCTTC
few	.	TRBV28	TRBJ2-7	CASRYDTPGLDEQYF	TGTGCCAGCAGATATGACACCCCAGGACTTGACGAGCAGTACTTC
.	.	TRBV27	TRBJ2-7	CASSLGLNYEQYF	TGTGCCAGCAGTTTAGGACTAAACTACGAGCAGTACTTC
few	TRBD2	TRBV6-5	TRBJ2-6	CASSYSKRELAGGLHSGANVLTF	TGTGCCAGCAGTTACTCGAAGCGTGAACTAGCGGGAGGGCTCCACTCTGGGGCCAACGTCCTGACTTTC
few	.	TRBV6-1	TRBJ1-1	CASSDHRSVNTEAFF	TGTGCCAGCAGTGACCACAGGAGTGTGAACACTGAAGCTTTCTTT
few	.	TRBV21-1	TRBJ2-1	CASSKDPAGTWGFF	TGTGCCAGCAGCAAAGACCCGGCGGGGACTTGGGGGTTCTTC
.	.	TRBV6-2/TRBV6-3	TRBJ2-7	CASSHGGRSYEQYF	TGTGCCAGCAGCCACGGGGGCAGGAGCTACGAGCAGTACTTC
.	.	TRBV14	TRBJ2-6	CASSQVDGPGANVLTF	TGTGCCAGCAGCCAAGTCGATGGGCCTGGGGCCAACGTCCTGACTTTC
few	.	TRBV13	TRBJ2-1	CASSRRGEGYNEQFF	TGTGCCAGCAGCCGTCGGGGAGAGGGGTACAATGAGCAGTTCTTC
.	TRBD1	TRBV29-1	TRBJ2-7	CSVETGTGVSYEQYF	TGCAGCGTTGAAACAGGGACAGGGGTTAGCTACGAGCAGTACTTC
.	.	TRBV12-3/TRBV12-4	TRBJ1-1	CASTKTLNTEAFF	TGTGCCAGCACCAAGACTCTCAACACTGAAGCTTTCTTT
few	TRBD2	TRBV7-3	TRBJ2-3	CASSLNGRAGDTQYF	TGTGCCAGCAGCTTAAACGGGAGGGCCGGAGATACGCAGTATTTT
.	.	TRBV9	TRBJ1-3	CASSVGGAGNTIYF	TGTGCCAGCAGCGTAGGGGGGGCTGGAAACACCATATATTTT
.	.	TRBV12-5	TRBJ1-1	CASGLDKTGYTEAFF	TGTGCTAGTGGTCTAGACAAGACAGGTTACACTGAAGCTTTCTTT
.	.	TRBV7-9	TRBJ1-1	CASSFLGGGQVEAFF	TGTGCCAGCAGCTTTCTCGGCGGGGGGCAGGTTGAAGCTTTCTTT
.	.	TRBV6-2/TRBV6-3	TRBJ1-1	CASSYFIQALPNTEAFF	TGTGCCAGCAGTTACTTTATACAGGCCCTGCCGAACACTGAAGCTTTCTTT
few	.	TRBV21-1	TRBJ2-5	CASSKGVGSLPVQETQYF	TGTGCCAGCAGCAAGGGGGTGGGGTCCCTTCCCGTCCAAGAGACCCAGTACTTC
.	.	TRBV7-6	TRBJ2-3	CASSLTGTEHDTDTQYF	TGTGCCAGCAGCTTGACGGGGACCGAACACGACACAGATACGCAGTATTTT
few	.	TRBV5-1	TRBJ2-3	CASSLGPPGRITDTQYF	TGCGCCAGCAGCTTAGGACCCCCCGGACGGATAACAGATACGCAGTATTTT
few	.	TRBV6-1	TRBJ2-3	CASSEPGITDTQYF	TGTGCCAGCAGTGAACCAGGGATCACAGATACGCAGTATTTT
.	TRBD2	TRBV12-3/TRBV12-4	TRBJ2-2	CASVGTSVFTGELFF	TGTGCCAGCGTGGGGACTAGCGTCTTCACCGGGGAGCTGTTTTTT
.	.	TRBV7-2	TRBJ2-1	CASSPTRNEQFF	TGTGCCAGCAGTCCGACTAGGAATGAGCAGTTCTTC
.	.	TRBV29-1	TRBJ2-1	CSVEWQTYNEQFF	TGCAGCGTTGAATGGCAGACCTACAATGAGCAGTTCTTC
.	.	TRBV13	TRBJ2-7	CASSSGRFYEQYF	TGTGCCAGCAGCTCCGGACGATTCTACGAGCAGTACTTC
few	.	TRBV7-9	TRBJ2-7	CASSLPDSSYEQYF	TGTGCCAGCAGCTTACCGGACAGTTCCTACGAGCAGTACTTC
.	.	TRBV12-5	TRBJ1-1	CASGFGSERMNTEAFF	TGTGCTAGTGGTTTTGGCTCAGAAAGGATGAACACTGAAGCTTTCTTT
.	.	TRBV4-1	TRBJ1-4	CASSQPDWDEKLFF	TGCGCCAGCAGCCAGCCGGACTGGGATGAAAAACTGTTTTTT